A single sample gave rise to the 19 T cell receptor beta chains below, sequenced in a study of blood T cell repertoires in COVID-19. Repertoires were generated with immunoSEQ multiplex PCR, while TCRdb's copy carries only in-frame clones and drops some. Of about 120,000 clones listed, over 75% are singletons. The material sequenced was peripheral blood. Source of these receptors: a man younger than 45 with COVID-19, enrolled during active disease.

The CDR3 nucleotides read TGCAGCGTTGATCCCGGTCAGGGGAACTATGGCTACACCTTC. This encodes CSVDPGQGNYGYTF. This chain connects TRBV29-1 to TRBJ1-2, with a weak D call TRBD1 (6 bases). The CDR3 consists of 14 residues. V was cut by 3 bases and J by 2 bases, with 13 bases left in between. Germline V gene data show CDR1 as SQVTM and CDR2 as ANQGSEA.

The V call is TRBV2, the J call TRBJ2-1; 11 bases fit TRBD2. In germline, CDR1 is SNHLY, CDR2 FYNNEI. V trimming: 0 bases; J trimming: 7 bases; junction bases outside the gene matches: 8. The CDR3 runs 17 residues. CDR3 nucleotide sequence: TGTGCCAGCAGTGAAGCTTTCCTAGCGGGGGGAATGAATGAGCAGTTCTTC. Its protein is CASSEAFLAGGMNEQFF.

The chain recombines TRBV27 with TRBJ2-3, with 13 bases lining up with TRBD2. There are 18 residues in the CDR3. With 3 bases clipped from V and 0 bases from J, the junction kept 6 bases outside the gene matches. Per germline, CDR1 MNHEY and CDR2 SMNVEV (reference sequence). The DNA for the CDR3 is TGTGCCAGCAGTTTCCGACTAGCGGGAGGCGTGAGCACAGATACGCAGTATTTT. Amino acids: CASSFRLAGGVSTDTQYF.

Of note for this clone: The identical CDR3 is also encoded by other nucleotide sequences in the sample. The chain couples TRBV5-6 to TRBJ2-5; 11 nucleotides match TRBD1. With V trimmed by 0 bases and J by 4 bases, 2 bases remained unmatched. Germline V gives CDR1 SGHDT, CDR2 YYEEEE. CDR3 length: 15 amino acids. The CDR3 loop is CASSLGGTGGETQYF. DNA of the CDR3: TGTGCCAGCAGCTTGGGCGGGACAGGGGGAGAGACCCAGTACTTC.

J is TRBJ1-1 and V is TRBV30; tentative D call: TRBD1 (5 bases). The germline V gene encodes CDR1 GTSNPN and CDR2 SVGIG (reference sequence). The germline V and J ends were trimmed by 3 bases and 5 bases, with 10 bases remaining between them. The CDR3 is made up of 12 amino acids. CDR3 in amino acids: CAWSQGGTEAFF. In DNA form, the CDR3 reads TGTGCCTGGAGCCAGGGAGGGACTGAAGCTTTCTTT.

This clone has more than one count but fewer than ten. This chain links TRBV7-9 with TRBJ2-5; 8 nucleotides agree with TRBD2. Germline trimming cut 4 bases from V and 1 base from J; bases unmatched to any gene: 8. The CDR3 is made up of 16 amino acids. The germline V gene encodes CDR1 SEHNR and CDR2 FQNEAQ (reference sequence). For the CDR3, the DNA is TGTGCCAGCAGCTCCTCGTGGCTAGCGGGCCAAGAGACCCAGTACTTC. This translates into CASSSSWLAGQETQYF.

This sequence joins TRBV5-1 and TRBJ2-4; D perhaps matches TRBD2 (5 bases). This CDR3 comprises 14 residues. Looked up from germline, CDR1 is SGHRS and CDR2 is YFSETQ. The V and J ends lost 0 bases and 8 bases respectively, with 12 bases between them. The CDR3 loop reads CASSLVALADIQYF. The DNA of the CDR3 is TGCGCCAGCAGCTTGGTAGCCCTAGCAGACATTCAGTACTTC.

V gene TRBV2 combines with J gene TRBJ2-7, with D perhaps TRBD2 (5 bases). Germline V gene data show CDR1 as SNHLY and CDR2 as FYNNEI. This CDR3 is built from 18 residues. Trimming took off 5 bases at V and 0 bases at J, with 23 bases between the two ends. The CDR3 DNA reads TGTGCCAGCAGTCTTAACTCCAACCAGCGGTACCTCTCCTACGAGCAGTACTTC. Translated: CASSLNSNQRYLSYEQYF.

The rearrangement uses TRBV6-6 and TRBJ1-5, with D possibly matching TRBD1 (5 bases). The V gene's germline CDR1 is MNHNY and CDR2 SVGAGI (reference sequence). The CDR3 is made up of 14 amino acids. The V and J ends lost 3 bases and 6 bases respectively, with 12 bases between them. The CDR3 sequence is CASSYGATGQPQHF. The CDR3 nucleotides are TGTGCCAGCAGTTATGGGGCAACAGGTCAGCCCCAGCATTTT.

This clone was seen only once. V and J are TRBV27 and TRBJ2-1; 7 bases match TRBD1. The CDR3 totals 17 residues. Germline V CDR1 and CDR2: MNHEY, SMNVEV (reference sequence). Unmatched junction bases numbered 14, after V lost 5 bases and J lost 4 bases. CDR3 residues: CASSPVGQEFFYNEQFF. The CDR3 DNA follows: TGTGCCAGCAGTCCCGTCGGACAGGAGTTCTTTTACAATGAGCAGTTCTTC.

V and J are TRBV10-3 and TRBJ1-3; D call uncertain. The CDR3 spans 14 residues. Looked up from germline, CDR1 is ENHRY and CDR2 is SYGVKD. Trimming shortened V by 7 bases and J by 4 bases, and 14 bases separated the two germline ends. DNA of the CDR3: TGTGCCATCATGGAGCCGGGAACCGGAAACACCATATATTTT. Translating it yields CAIMEPGTGNTIYF.

This clone was seen a single time. The rearrangement links TRBV19 to TRBJ2-1, with a tentative D call TRBD1 (6 bases). The germline V gene encodes CDR1 LNHDA and CDR2 SQIVND (reference sequence). The CDR3 is made up of 15 amino acids. Trimming pared 6 bases from V and 10 bases from J, leaving 22 bases between. CDR3 nucleotide sequence: TGTGCCAGTAGGACCGGGGCAGGGGCCTCCGGGGAGCAGTTCTTC. Protein product: CASRTGAGASGEQFF.

The chain has TRBV28 and TRBJ1-4; 7 nucleotides agree with TRBD1. Germline assignment: CDR1 MDHEN and CDR2 SYDVKM. V shed 5 bases and J 4 bases; nucleotides not matched to a gene: 4. CDR3 length: 14 residues. CDR3 protein: CASSGTAINEKLFF. The CDR3 coding sequence is TGTGCCAGCAGTGGGACAGCCATTAATGAAAAACTGTTTTTT. The full variable domain, its missing parts supplied by reference TRBV28 and TRBJ1-4, is DVKVTQSSRYLVKRTGEKVFLECVQDMDHENMFWYRQDPGLGLRLIYFSYDVKMKEKGDIPEGYSVSREKKERFSLILESASTNQTSMYLCASSGTAINEKLFFGSGTQLSVL.

The chain carries TRBV19 and TRBJ1-1, with D unclear. The CDR3 length is 18 residues. From germline, CDR1 is LNHDA and CDR2 SQIVND (reference sequence). V gave up 8 bases and J gave up 11 bases, with 36 bases separating them. CDR3 bases: TGTGCCAGTCTTCCGCTAGCTTTCATCACTCCGGATCACTCCAGTGCTTTCTTT. Protein sequence: CASLPLAFITPDHSSAFF. Looking up the rest from reference TRBV19 and TRBJ1-1 gives the full variable domain: DGGITQSPKYLFRKEGQNVTLSCEQNLNHDAMYWYRQDPGQGLRLIYYSQIVNDFQKGDIAEGYSVSREKKESFPLTVTSAQKNPTAFYLCASLPLAFITPDHSSAFFGQGTRLTVV.

For this clone: At one end the junction does not follow the germline gene, possibly because of a read error. V and J are TRBV4-2 and TRBJ2-2; TRBD1 is a possible D gene (6 bases). The CDR3 totals 14 residues. Germline lookup yields CDR1 LGHNA and CDR2 YNFKEQ. The CDR3 loop is CASCHRADTGELFF. CDR3 nucleotides: TGTGCCAGCTGCCACAGGGCCGACACCGGGGAGCTGTTTTTT.

The rearrangement joins TRBV6-5 to TRBJ2-7, with D tentatively TRBD2 (6 bases). This CDR3 region has 13 residues. In germline, CDR1 is MNHEY, CDR2 SVGAGI. The V end was cut by 4 bases, the J end by 4 bases, with 11 bases between. The CDR3 reads CASSFYREYEQYF. The CDR3 DNA follows: TGTGCCAGCAGTTTTTATCGGGAGTACGAGCAGTACTTC.

The CDR3 loop reads CASSSSQNEQFF. CDR3 nucleotide sequence: TGTGCCAGCAGTTCTTCCCAGAATGAGCAGTTCTTC. J is TRBJ2-1 and V is TRBV12-3 or TRBV12-4; D unclear. This CDR3 region has 12 residues. The V end lost 4 bases, the J end lost 7 bases, and 8 bases lay between the germline ends.

J is TRBJ1-4 and V is TRBV18; D is ambiguous. Trimming shortened V by 0 bases and J by 14 bases, and 13 bases separated the two germline ends. The CDR3 totals 13 residues. CDR1 and CDR2 (germline): KGHSH, LQKENI. The CDR3 nucleotides read TGTGCCAGCTCACCACCCGACCGTGGGAGGCTGTTTTTT. Translated: CASSPPDRGRLFF.

As to this clone: In the same sample, other DNA sequences code for this CDR3. The gene calls are TRBV6-5 and TRBJ2-1; D is uncertain. The CDR3 loop spans 11 amino acids. The V gene lost 4 bases and the J gene lost 5 bases, with 3 bases spanning the gap. CDR1 MNHEY and CDR2 SVGAGI come from the germline V gene. In DNA, the CDR3 is TGTGCCAGCAGTTCAAACAATGAGCAGTTCTTC. Its protein product is CASSSNNEQFF.